This TCR beta chain was recovered during a study of shared clonotypes between healthy human individuals (dated by TCRdb to the early 2020s). In terms of the full investigation: A few men and a couple of women, aged 18 to 49 years, made up the cohort. Leukapheresis yielded between about 0.94 and 9.5 billion PBMCs per donor. For each donor, CD4 naive and CD4 memory were each given three plates, CD8 naive was given two plates, and CD8 memory was given one plate. To increase sequencing depth and limit assay-specific biases, different laboratories used diverse techniques to prepare libraries and sequence TCR repertoires. The study deeply sequenced blood TCR repertoires of several healthy adults to estimate repertoire size and the extent of clonotype sharing between individuals.

Using the deep immunoSEQ assay, multiplex PCR amplified TCR CDR3 regions from genomic DNA. Extracted genomic DNA from each cell subset was distributed evenly across all wells of several immunoSEQ 96-well plates, and each plate was treated as a replicate. For sorted subsets, each replicate PCR was loaded with approximately 200 ng genomic DNA, equivalent to 30,000 to 35,000 T cell genomes. Purified libraries were quantified with a Qubit 3.0 fluorometer, sized on a Bioanalyzer 2100, and re-quantified with the KAPA Library Quantification kit. Every immunoSEQ 96-well plate was sequenced on a dedicated single-read 150-cycle Illumina NextSeq 550 flow cell. Per the authors' processing: Because the immunoSEQ output held only junctional sequences and lacked quality scores, the filtering could not match the filtering applied to full-length reads. Sequences were annotated with PyIR, a Python wrapper for IgBLAST v1.9, using IMGT germline references to assign V/J genes and CDR3. Reads with weak V/J assignments (E-value above 1e-6), missing CDR3, stop codons, out-of-frame junctions, or ambiguous translated residues were removed. V3J clonotypes were defined as sequences sharing the same inferred V gene, J gene, and CDR3 amino acid sequence. Percentage overlap between repertoires was computed as shared unique clonotypes divided by the size of the smaller repertoire. Richness of each repertoire was evaluated using RTK rarefaction, the Chao1 estimator, and Recon v2.1 estimates of unobserved clonotypes. Generation probabilities were computed with OLGA for all TCRbeta clonotypes obtained by the gDNA method from several donors. In its TCRdb copy, this immuneACCESS table keeps in-frame sequences only and misses some clones. Where compared with another copy, unresolved V genes explain less than half of these, and the others have no known cause. Clone size and V and J calls were adopted from that table, with D and trimming inferred from the DNA. This sample has about 1.1 million clones in its table, and approximately 75% of those were observed once. The top ten clones comprise about 0.89% of the sample.

Beyond this particular receptor, the publication reports: Based on pairwise subsampling, the degree of clonotype sharing among donors was expected to be affected by sequencing depth. Naive subsets generally had larger estimated clonotype richness than memory subsets did. The genetic and exposure-history diversity represented was limited by the small number of donors. Even with the large sequencing depth, rarefaction of the sorted-subset datasets indicated that sequencing was incomplete. Sampling was restricted to blood, and TCR repertoires in tissues likely differ from the TCR repertoires found in blood. Across a few donors, around 5% of naive CD4, approximately 3.6% of naive CD8, 2.3% of memory CD4, and approximately 0.4% of memory CD8 clonotypes were shared. Compared with non-shared clonotypes, the clonotypes found in all four sorted-subset donors had higher generation probabilities.

CDR1 is given as SGHTA and CDR2 as FQGTGA, both from the germline V gene. Including the terminal cysteine and phenylalanine, the CDR3 comprises 18 residues. Only the CDR3 DNA is retained, 54 bases long and in frame from the first base. Germline trimming: 5 bases from V, 5 bases from J; junction bases outside gene matches: 14. Concerning this clone: Its cognate antigen has yet to be identified. Nothing much larger sits one base from this clone, and base qualities are not available.

The donors were healthy, HIV-negative adults with no recently reported acute infections or vaccinations. Every donor was a Caucasian adult living in Nashville, Tennessee, USA. CD4+ T cells were enriched by magnetic negative selection, after which naive cells were positively selected on CD45RA and the negative fraction was taken as the memory subset. Blood was collected by leukapheresis, and PBMCs were isolated by Ficoll-Histopaque density gradient centrifugation and then cryopreserved in liquid nitrogen vapor phase. Analytical flow cytometry was used to check the purity and quantity of every magnetically sorted T cell population. From each sorted fraction, genomic DNA was isolated and quantified by UV absorbance on a Nanodrop 2000c.

This TCR was sampled from a man aged 18 to 29 in good health. Some clones in this sample may be carry-over from other donors' samples. The V gene is TRBV7-3 and the J gene is TRBJ2-1; the central 11 bases match TRBD2. The sequenced material came from memory CD4+ T cells from PBMCs. Reading the label with the study, this specimen's cell subset or site is: CD45RA-negative fraction. The DNA reads TGTGCCAGCAGCCCGTTTGGGGTACTAGCGGGAGCGCACAATGAGCAGTTCTTC. Its protein product is CASSPFGVLAGAHNEQFF. Where the CDR3 stops, the reference TRBV7-3 and TRBJ2-1 genes take over; the full variable domain is GAGVSQTPSNKVTEKGKYVELRCDPISGHTALYWYRQSLGQGPEFLIYFQGTGAADDSGLPNDRFFAVRPEGSVSTLKIQRTERGDSAVYLCASSPFGVLAGAHNEQFFGPGTRLTVL.